Listed below are T cell receptor beta chains from one sample, sequenced in a study of response to subunit inactivated influenza vaccine. TCRdb re-derived calls from the RT-PCR reads in MiXCR, one entry per CDR3 protein. The data contain 540,000 or so distinct CDR3 sequences, over 10% of them singletons. Sequenced material: PBMCs from blood, taken 40 to 50 days after vaccination. The receptors stem from a man aged 50 or older who received an inactivated influenza vaccine. CDR3s leave out the opening cysteine and the closing phenylalanine or tryptophan. Each record gives: V gene, J gene, CDR3 protein.

TRBV7-8	TRBJ1-2	ASSLAPPGRDYGYT
TRBV12-3/TRBV12-4	TRBJ2-5	ASSLDQAAQY
TRBV6-1	TRBJ2-5	ASIGGYRVQETQY
TRBV9	TRBJ2-1	ASSGTGFGNIYNEQF
TRBV24-1	TRBJ1-2	ATSDGVGYGYT
TRBV20-1	TRBJ2-5	SARPGGGKTQY
TRBV2	TRBJ2-5	ASSNLAGETQY
TRBV24-1	TRBJ2-6	ATSDSNRGGANVLT
TRBV11-2	TRBJ1-1	ASSPTTGTNTEAF
TRBV3-1	TRBJ1-3	ASSQDLVHRSTNTIY
TRBV5-1	TRBJ2-5	ASSQDGIRETQY
TRBV18	TRBJ2-2	ASSLQGSTGELF
TRBV9	TRBJ2-1	ASSVGLGLAGEQF
TRBV30	TRBJ1-1	AWRGLGTEAF
TRBV6-2/TRBV6-3	TRBJ2-5	ASSYSARQETQY
TRBV7-9	TRBJ1-6	ASSPTGSWSPLH
TRBV4-3	TRBJ1-4	ASSQDGGTTNEKLF
TRBV2	TRBJ2-5	ASSWTGEETQY
TRBV20-1	TRBJ2-2	SARDWASGSRGTGELF
TRBV27	TRBJ2-2	ASKTSGNTGELF
TRBV10-3	TRBJ2-2	AISGRLAGGELF
TRBV14	TRBJ2-7	ASSPPASGVEQY
TRBV6-2/TRBV6-3	TRBJ2-7	ASSYGAGEQY
TRBV6-2/TRBV6-3	TRBJ2-6	ASSLLSGTGGDGANVLT
TRBV5-1	TRBJ1-2	ASSLDLATSVGYT
TRBV7-2	TRBJ1-1	ASSLERNTEAF
TRBV4-2	TRBJ2-7	ASSQDVRVGNEQY
TRBV5-1	TRBJ2-1	ASSPGGGRSNEQF
TRBV14	TRBJ2-7	ASSLRDIHEQY
TRBV20-1	TRBJ1-1	SASSELNTEAF
TRBV7-9	TRBJ2-5	ASSLAIGGLETQY
TRBV2	TRBJ2-3	ASSELRYTQY
TRBV4-2	TRBJ2-1	ASSQDRGKGATSSYNEQF
TRBV5-1	TRBJ2-7	ASSLGSASYEQY
TRBV20-1	TRBJ2-5	SAPGRQETQY
TRBV3-1	TRBJ1-2	ASSQDRSDGYT
TRBV7-7	TRBJ2-1	ASSNGLAGYNEQF
TRBV5-1	TRBJ2-7	ASSETGSREQY
TRBV6-5	TRBJ1-2	ASSVGGHGYT
TRBV6-5	TRBJ2-7	ASSYTVAASSYEQY
TRBV4-3	TRBJ2-7	ASSPQKGDEQY
TRBV20-1	TRBJ2-4	SARRQGAVKNIQY